Each of the 8 T cell receptor beta chains below was sequenced from the same sample in a study of cytomegalovirus exposure and HLA in healthy donors. With 60 Vbeta and 13 Jbeta primers, the PCR was carried out. Sequenced by immunoSEQ multiplex PCR; TCRdb stores in-frame clones only, minus some. The repertoire has some 180,000 clones, roughly three quarters of them found once; the top ten carry about 2.5%. Sequencing input: PBMCs. These TCRs come from a woman aged 30 to 39 in good health and CMV-seropositive.

In its sample, this clone was seen once. V usage is TRBV9 and J usage is TRBJ2-5; D possibly corresponds to TRBD2 (7 bases). Germline loops: CDR1 SGDLS, CDR2 YYNGEE. CDR3 length equals 16 residues. Trimming removed 0 bases at V and 4 bases at J, with 16 bases between. In DNA form, the CDR3 reads TGTGCCAGCAGCGTAGAAGCCCGGGGAGGGGGAGAGACCCAGTACTTC. It encodes CASSVEARGGGETQYF.

The V and J genes are TRBV5-1 and TRBJ2-3; 7 bases are shared with TRBD1. J lost 4 bases, V lost 4 bases, and 12 bases had no gene match. Per the germline V gene, CDR1 is SGHRS and CDR2 is YFSETQ. The CDR3 spans 16 residues. The CDR3 DNA is TGCGCCAGCAGCCCACTAGGGGGCAGTGGTTCAGATACGCAGTATTTT. It yields the protein CASSPLGGSGSDTQYF. Full variable domain (missing parts from reference TRBV5-1 and TRBJ2-3): KAGVTQTPRYLIKTRGQQVTLSCSPISGHRSVSWYQQTPGQGLQFLFEYFSETQRNKGNFPGRFSGRQFSNSRSEMNVSTLELGDSALYLCASSPLGGSGSDTQYFGPGTRLTVL.

This chain connects TRBV11-2 to TRBJ1-4; the match to TRBD1 covers 7 bases. In germline, CDR1 is SGHAT, CDR2 FQNNGV. CDR3 length equals 15 residues. The trim removed 1 base at V and 8 bases at J, leaving 7 bases unmatched. In DNA form, the CDR3 reads TGTGCCAGCAGCTTAGTGACAGGGTATGGAGAAAAACTGTTTTTT. It translates to CASSLVTGYGEKLFF.

The chain combines TRBV4-2 with TRBJ2-7; D is possibly TRBD2 (6 bases). V dropped 2 bases and J dropped 2 bases, with 16 bases sitting between them. Looked up from germline, CDR1 is LGHNA and CDR2 is YNFKEQ. The CDR3 sequence is 16 residues long. The CDR3 nucleotides read TGTGCCAGCAGCCAACGGGGGACCCAGCAACCCTACGAGCAGTACTTC. Translating it yields CASSQRGTQQPYEQYF.

The V gene is TRBV21-1, the J gene TRBJ1-1. TRBV21-1 is reported as a pseudogene. The CDR3 runs 12 residues. In nucleotides, the CDR3 is TGTGCTAGGGGGGGCGGGTACACTGAAGCTTTCTTT. Its translation: CARGGGYTEAFF.

V gene TRBV4-3 combines with J gene TRBJ2-7; 10 bases are shared with TRBD1. With 4 bases clipped from V and 3 bases from J, the junction kept 9 bases outside the gene matches. Per the germline V gene, CDR1 is LGHNA and CDR2 is YSLEER. The CDR3 sequence is 16 residues long. The CDR3 DNA follows: TGCGCCAGCAGCCTCGACCGGGACAGGGGTTACTACGAGCAGTACTTC. Translation: CASSLDRDRGYYEQYF.

This chain links TRBV5-6 with TRBJ2-7, with D maybe TRBD1 (5 bases). Germline assignment: CDR1 SGHDT and CDR2 YYEEEE. This CDR3 is 14 amino acids long. The V and J ends lost 0 bases and 2 bases respectively, with 9 bases between them. CDR3 in amino acids: CASSLDRTAYEQYF. DNA of the CDR3: TGTGCCAGCAGCTTGGACAGGACCGCCTACGAGCAGTACTTC.

This clone was recorded once. The chain employs TRBV4-3 and TRBJ2-1; 7 nucleotides align to TRBD2. With V trimmed by 6 bases and J by 4 bases, 9 bases remained unmatched. This CDR3 has 15 amino acids. CDR1 is LGHNA and CDR2 is YSLEER in the germline V gene. The CDR3 nucleotides are TGCGCCAGCAGGTCAAGCGGGGCCTCTTACAATGAGCAGTTCTTC. This encodes CASRSSGASYNEQFF.